This is a list of T cell receptor beta chains from one sample in a study of T cells after yellow fever vaccination. Each CDR3 protein gets one entry after TCRdb re-called the 5' RACE reads with MiXCR. The top ten hold 0.4% to 0.65% of the sample, which has 200,000 to 300,000 distinct CDR3 sequences, 13% seen once. This specimen consisted of CD4+ T cells sorted from PBMCs, obtained 45 days after the yellow fever booster vaccination. Source of these receptors: a man under 40 who received the YFV17D yellow fever vaccine. CDR3s include the opening cysteine and the closing phenylalanine or tryptophan. A D gene is named only where the DNA matches it firmly. Not every row has a clone size; where given, it reads once, few, many or a size class.

TRBJ2-5 | TRBV14 | . | . | CASSKDGVYETQYF | TGTGCCAGCAGTAAAGACGGCGTCTATGAGACCCAGTACTTC
TRBJ2-5 | TRBV29-1 | . | TRBD2 | CSVEVGGSESQYF | TGCAGCGTTGAAGTGGGGGGGTCAGAGAGCCAGTACTTC
TRBJ2-7 | TRBV6-1 | few | TRBD1 | CASSPTGEYEQYF | TGTGCCAGCAGTCCGACAGGGGAGTACGAGCAGTACTTC
TRBJ2-5 | TRBV27 | few | . | CASSLPQGTQYF | TGTGCCAGCAGTTTACCCCAAGGGACCCAGTACTTC
TRBJ2-7 | TRBV10-3 | few | . | CAISDTDLYTYEQYF | TGTGCCATCAGTGATACAGACCTATATACCTACGAGCAGTACTTC
TRBJ2-1 | TRBV12-3/TRBV12-4 | . | TRBD1 | CASNLGTVSNHEQFF | TGTGCCAGCAATTTAGGGACAGTAAGTAACCATGAGCAGTTCTTC
TRBJ1-6 | TRBV20-1 | . | TRBD1 | CSARDRVSASGYNSPLHF | TGCAGTGCTAGGGACAGGGTATCAGCTAGCGGGTATAATTCACCCCTCCACTTT
TRBJ2-2 | TRBV4-3 | many | . | CASSQDEGSTGELFF | TGCGCCAGCAGCCAAGATGAAGGAAGTACTGGGGAGCTGTTTTTT
TRBJ1-2 | TRBV20-1 | many | . | CSAWDSGSYGYTF | TGCAGTGCTTGGGACTCAGGTTCCTATGGCTACACCTTC
TRBJ2-3 | TRBV4-2 | few | . | CASTPDTFRADTQYF | TGTGCCAGCACCCCAGACACGTTTAGGGCAGATACGCAGTATTTT
TRBJ2-5 | TRBV7-9 | . | TRBD1 | CATLGQVGATQYF | TGTGCCACCCTGGGACAGGTCGGGGCGACCCAGTACTTC
TRBJ2-5 | TRBV10-3 | few | . | CAISVVDRETQYF | TGTGCCATCAGTGTTGTAGACCGAGAGACCCAGTACTTC
TRBJ2-1 | TRBV7-6 | . | TRBD2 | CASSPDGGGYNEQFF | TGTGCCAGCAGCCCCGACGGGGGGGGTTACAATGAGCAGTTCTTC
TRBJ2-1 | TRBV20-1 | . | TRBD2 | CSARETSGVENEQFF | TGCAGTGCTAGGGAAACTAGCGGGGTCGAGAATGAGCAGTTCTTC
TRBJ2-5 | TRBV29-1 | few | . | CSVEGTGGETQYF | TGCAGCGTTGAAGGGACAGGAGGGGAGACCCAGTACTTC
TRBJ2-7 | TRBV5-1 | . | TRBD2 | CASSTASGGSYEQYF | TGCGCCAGCAGCACCGCTAGCGGAGGCTCCTACGAGCAGTACTTC
TRBJ2-7 | TRBV20-1 | . | . | CSARGLGFYEQYF | TGCAGTGCTAGGGGATTGGGGTTTTACGAGCAGTACTTC
TRBJ2-1 | TRBV7-3 | . | TRBD2 | CASSPRTSGDNEQFF | TGTGCCAGCAGCCCTAGGACTAGCGGGGACAATGAGCAGTTCTTC
TRBJ1-3 | TRBV6-5 | . | . | CASRSSGNTIYF | TGTGCCAGCAGAAGCTCTGGAAACACCATATATTTT
TRBJ2-3 | TRBV5-6 | few | . | CASSHTSIGSTDTQYF | TGTGCCAGCAGCCACACTAGCATCGGGAGCACAGATACGCAGTATTTT
TRBJ2-3 | TRBV20-1 | few | TRBD1 | CSARPGPGQGTSTDTQYF | TGCAGTGCTAGACCAGGTCCGGGACAGGGAACTAGCACAGATACGCAGTATTTT
TRBJ2-5 | TRBV5-1 | few | . | CASRKVSQETQYF | TGCGCCAGCAGAAAAGTGAGTCAAGAGACCCAGTACTTC
TRBJ2-1 | TRBV15 | . | TRBD1 | CATSAGTGAGLNEQFF | TGTGCCACCAGCGCCGGGACAGGAGCCGGATTGAATGAGCAGTTCTTC
TRBJ2-7 | TRBV7-2 | . | TRBD2 | CASSLARAGAMYEQYF | TGTGCCAGCAGCTTAGCTCGAGCGGGAGCTATGTACGAGCAGTACTTC
TRBJ2-7 | TRBV20-1 | . | . | CSARGSGYYEQYF | TGCAGTGCTAGAGGGTCCGGGTACTACGAGCAGTACTTC
TRBJ2-3 | TRBV24-1 | few | TRBD2 | CASSDSGTSGRGDTQYF | TGTGCCTCCAGTGACTCCGGGACTAGCGGACGGGGGGATACGCAGTATTTT
TRBJ2-1 | TRBV20-1 | . | TRBD2 | CSANSGSGRPNEQFF | TGCAGTGCCAACTCAGGGAGCGGGAGGCCAAATGAGCAGTTCTTC
TRBJ2-3 | TRBV19 | few | . | CASRRGSDTQYF | TGTGCCAGCCGACGAGGATCAGATACGCAGTATTTT
TRBJ2-7 | TRBV4-3 | . | . | CASSPLGTTGEQYF | TGCGCCAGCAGCCCTCTGGGGACGACCGGAGAGCAGTACTTC
TRBJ2-3 | TRBV12-3/TRBV12-4 | . | TRBD2 | CASRLIGSGGDTQYF | TGTGCCAGCAGATTAATTGGCAGCGGGGGCGATACGCAGTATTTT
TRBJ2-5 | TRBV6-5 | . | . | CASSYSGHQETQYF | TGTGCCAGCAGTTACTCGGGTCACCAAGAGACCCAGTACTTC
TRBJ2-7 | TRBV7-2 | few | . | CASSLQPADSYEQYF | TGTGCCAGCAGTCTCCAACCAGCGGACAGCTACGAGCAGTACTTC
TRBJ2-7 | TRBV29-1 | few | . | CSVENHGSTYEQYF | TGCAGCGTTGAAAATCACGGGAGTACCTACGAGCAGTACTTC
TRBJ2-5 | TRBV7-2 | few | TRBD2 | CASSLQSGRGMETQYF | TGTGCCAGCAGCCTCCAGAGCGGGAGGGGGATGGAGACCCAGTACTTC
TRBJ1-2 | TRBV7-8 | many | TRBD1 | CASSAGTANYGYTF | TGTGCCAGCAGCGCTGGGACAGCTAACTATGGCTACACCTTC
TRBJ2-3 | TRBV20-1 | . | TRBD2 | CSARDVTSGRVDTQYF | TGCAGTGCTAGGGACGTGACTAGCGGGAGGGTAGATACGCAGTATTTT
TRBJ2-7 | TRBV7-9 | few | TRBD1 | CASSLGSRDSYEQYF | TGTGCCAGCAGCTTAGGATCCCGGGACAGCTACGAGCAGTACTTC
TRBJ2-1 | TRBV5-1 | . | TRBD2 | CASSPAGGESYNEQFF | TGCGCCAGCAGTCCAGCGGGAGGAGAAAGCTACAATGAGCAGTTCTTC
TRBJ2-1 | TRBV6-7 | few | TRBD2 | CASSYIGTSRFF | TGTGCCAGCAGTTACATAGGGACTAGCAGGTTCTTC
TRBJ2-7 | TRBV20-1 | few | TRBD1 | CSARDGTGEYF | TGCAGTGCTAGAGATGGGACAGGGGAGTACTTC
TRBJ2-5 | TRBV29-1 | many | TRBD2 | CSVRTSGSETQYF | TGCAGCGTGCGGACTAGCGGGAGTGAGACCCAGTACTTC
TRBJ2-1 | TRBV7-2 | . | TRBD2 | CASSLFGRASYNEQFF | TGTGCCAGCAGCTTGTTCGGGAGGGCCTCCTACAATGAGCAGTTCTTC
TRBJ1-4 | TRBV20-1 | . | TRBD1 | CSAGQLTTNEKLFF | TGCAGTGCGGGACAGTTAACAACTAATGAAAAACTGTTTTTT
TRBJ2-7 | TRBV7-2 | . | . | CASSLGPRRDQYF | TGTGCCAGCAGCTTAGGGCCTCGGCGGGATCAGTACTTC
TRBJ2-4 | TRBV11-2 | few | TRBD2 | CASSADKTSGRLAKNIQYF | TGTGCCAGCAGCGCCGACAAGACTAGCGGGAGGTTAGCCAAAAACATTCAGTACTTC
TRBJ2-1 | TRBV5-6 | . | TRBD2 | CASSLASGSPGFF | TGTGCCAGCAGCTTGGCTAGCGGGAGTCCCGGGTTCTTC
TRBJ2-1 | TRBV20-1 | . | TRBD2 | CSANQREGLILGEQFF | TGCAGTGCTAACCAGCGGGAGGGCCTAATATTGGGTGAGCAGTTCTTC